This TCR beta chain was recorded in a study of cytomegalovirus exposure and HLA in healthy donors. Findings and limits, study-wide: Looking again later, the authors saw that most CMV-associated TCR beta chains seemed HLA-restricted.

With 60 Vbeta and 13 Jbeta primers, the PCR was carried out. Only in-frame clones appear in the TCRdb table, and some are missing; sequencing was by immunoSEQ multiplex PCR. Of about 150,000 clones listed, around 84% are singletons. Germline V gives CDR1 LNHDA, CDR2 SQIVND (reference sequence). The length of the CDR3 is 17 residues. V gave up 4 bases and J gave up 5 bases, with 23 bases separating them. As to this clone: Its target is not known.

The rearrangement joins TRBV19 to TRBJ1-1, with D perhaps matching TRBD1 (5 bases). The origin of this receptor is a woman aged 35 to 49 in good health and CMV-seropositive. Sequenced material: PBMCs. The CDR3 bases are TGTGCCAGTAGTACCTCTCGGCGGGGCGTGGTGGAAACTGAAGCTTTCTTT. It specifies CASSTSRRGVVETEAFF.